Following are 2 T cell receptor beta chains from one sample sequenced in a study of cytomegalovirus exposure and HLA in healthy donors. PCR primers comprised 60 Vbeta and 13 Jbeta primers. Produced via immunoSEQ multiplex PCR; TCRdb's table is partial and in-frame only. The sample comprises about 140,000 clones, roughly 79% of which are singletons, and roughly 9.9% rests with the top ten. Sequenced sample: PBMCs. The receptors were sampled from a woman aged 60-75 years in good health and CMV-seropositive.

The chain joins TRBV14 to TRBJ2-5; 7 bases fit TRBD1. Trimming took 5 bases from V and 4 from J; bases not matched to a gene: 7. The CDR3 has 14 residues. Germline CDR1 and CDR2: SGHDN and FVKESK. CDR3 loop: CASSKGQLGETQYF. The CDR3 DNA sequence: TGTGCCAGCAGCAAGGGACAGCTCGGAGAGACCCAGTACTTC.

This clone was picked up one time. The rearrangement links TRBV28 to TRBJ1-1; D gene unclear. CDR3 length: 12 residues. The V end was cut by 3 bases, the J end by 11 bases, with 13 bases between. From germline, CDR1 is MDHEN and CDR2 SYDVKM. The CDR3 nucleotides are TGTGCCAGCAGTTTTTCCAACAGCAAGGCTTTCTTT. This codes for CASSFSNSKAFF.